These 29 T cell receptor beta chains came from one sample sequenced in a study of blood T cell repertoires in COVID-19. Data came from immunoSEQ multiplex PCR; TCRdb stores just in-frame clones and leaves some out. The repertoire holds about 430,000 clones, more than 75% seen once, with over 0.9% in the top ten. Sequenced: PBMCs or T cells enriched from blood (not recorded which). All receptors derive from a woman between 25 and 40 years old with acute COVID-19.

V and J are TRBV5-5 and TRBJ2-7, with TRBD1 as a possible D gene (6 bases). Trimming took 0 bases from V and 4 from J, leaving 8 bases between them. Germline V gene sequence: CDR1 SGHKS, CDR2 YYEKEE (reference sequence). This CDR3 spans 13 amino acids. CDR3 amino acids: CASSLARGYEQYF. CDR3 nucleotides: TGTGCCAGCAGCTTGGCCAGGGGATACGAGCAGTACTTC.

This sequence joins TRBV2 and TRBJ1-6; tentatively, D is TRBD1 (6 bases). V dropped 8 bases and J dropped 7 bases, with 12 bases sitting between them. The CDR3 loop spans 13 amino acids. Germline loops: CDR1 SNHLY, CDR2 FYNNEI. CDR3 DNA: TGTGCCAGCCAGACAGGAACCAATTCACCCCTCCACTTT. Protein: CASQTGTNSPLHF.

This rearrangement joins TRBV9 to TRBJ1-2, with 8 bases matching TRBD1. V trimming: 3 bases; J trimming: 3 bases; junction bases outside the gene matches: 7. This CDR3 has 15 amino acids. Germline assignment: CDR1 SGDLS and CDR2 YYNGEE. The CDR3 loop is CASSGYGQGDYGYTF. The DNA for the CDR3 is TGTGCCAGCAGCGGATACGGACAGGGTGACTATGGCTACACCTTC.

The chain has TRBV5-6 and TRBJ1-5, with D perhaps matching TRBD1 (6 bases). Germline CDR1 reads SGHDT; CDR2 reads YYEEEE. The CDR3 extends over 16 amino acids. The germline V and J ends were trimmed by 2 bases and 0 bases, with 12 bases remaining between them. DNA of the CDR3: TGTGCCAGCAGCTTTTGCGCCAGGGGTAGCAATCAGCCCCAGCATTTT. This gives the protein CASSFCARGSNQPQHF.

V usage is TRBV6-5 and J usage is TRBJ1-2; perhaps TRBD1 as D (6 bases). V lost 7 bases, J lost 4 bases, and 13 bases lay in between. CDR1 and CDR2 (germline): MNHEY, SVGAGI. The CDR3 has 13 residues. The CDR3 DNA reads TGTGCCAGCACCCAGGGGCTCAGCTATGGCTACACCTTC. It is translated as CASTQGLSYGYTF.

The chain combines TRBV12-5 with TRBJ1-6, with D uncertain. V was shortened by 6 bases and J by 14 bases, with 20 bases between the two germline ends. The CDR3 is 14 amino acids. Germline V gene sequence: CDR1 LGHNT, CDR2 FRNRAP. CDR3 amino acids: CASGPGVFGASLHF. The CDR3 nucleotides read TGTGCTAGTGGCCCGGGAGTTTTCGGTGCGTCCCTCCACTTT.

The rearrangement links TRBV20-1 to TRBJ1-1, with TRBD1 identical over 7 bases. Unmatched junction bases numbered 8, after V lost 3 bases and J lost 1 base. The germline gives CDR1 DFQATT, CDR2 SNEGSKA (reference sequence). This CDR3 has 15 residues. The CDR3 DNA reads as TGCAGTGCTAGTCGGGACAGTAGATCGAACACTGAAGCTTTCTTT. Translated, it gives CSASRDSRSNTEAFF.

This chain joins TRBV5-8 and TRBJ2-5; 14 bases are shared with TRBD2. V dropped 1 base and J dropped 6; count of bases not matched to a gene: 8. CDR3 length equals 17 residues. Germline values: CDR1 SGHTS, CDR2 YDEGEE. The CDR3 region has the DNA TGTGCCAGCAGCTTGTTCCCGACTAGCGGGGGGGCCAAGACCCAGTACTTC. This translates into CASSLFPTSGGAKTQYF. The full variable domain, rest sourced from reference TRBV5-8 and TRBJ2-5, is EAGVTQSPTHLIKTRGQQATLRCSPISGHTSVYWYQQALGLGLQFLLWYDEGEERNRGNFPPRFSGRQFPNYSSELNVNALELEDSALYLCASSLFPTSGGAKTQYFGPGTRLLVL.

The J gene is TRBJ2-6, the V gene TRBV6-1; TRBD2 agrees at 11 bases. The CDR3 runs to 17 residues. Losses at the gene ends were 4 bases for V and 2 bases for J; bases not matched to a gene: 4. Germline assignment: CDR1 MNHNS and CDR2 SASEGT. The CDR3 nucleotides read TGTGCCAGCAGTGTCGAGACTAGCGGGGCTGGGGCCAACGTCCTGACTTTC. This gives the protein CASSVETSGAGANVLTF.

The V gene is TRBV2, the J gene TRBJ2-3, with TRBD2 matching over 10 bases. The V segment lost 6 bases and the J segment 1 base; nucleotides outside the gene matches: 4. The germline V gene has CDR1 SNHLY and CDR2 FYNNEI. CDR3 length equals 15 residues. The DNA for the CDR3 is TGTGCCAGCAGGGCTCTAGCGGGGGGCACAGATACGCAGTATTTT. The encoded protein is CASRALAGGTDTQYF.

This clone was observed once. This sequence joins TRBV11-3 and TRBJ2-7; 9 positions agree with TRBD1. V lost 3 bases to trimming and J lost 5 bases; unmatched junction nucleotides: 8. This CDR3 comprises 15 residues. Germline-derived CDR1 and CDR2 are SGHNT and YENEEA. In DNA, the CDR3 is TGTGCCAGCAGCTTGAGGACAGGGGCGGCGGACGAGCAGTACTTC. Translated: CASSLRTGAADEQYF.

The chain recombines TRBV9 with TRBJ1-5; TRBD1 aligns across 9 bases. The trim removed 4 bases at V and 4 bases at J, leaving 15 bases unmatched. The germline CDR1 and CDR2 sequences are SGDLS and YYNGEE. The CDR3 totals 18 residues. CDR3 nucleotides: TGTGCCAGCAGCCCGAGCCCGGCCGGGACAGGGAAGAATCAGCCCCAGCATTTT. It translates to CASSPSPAGTGKNQPQHF.

This chain uses TRBV5-1 with TRBJ2-2; TRBD2 agrees at 8 bases. Germline assignment: CDR1 SGHRS and CDR2 YFSETQ. This CDR3 spans 17 amino acids. With V trimmed by 1 base and J by 5 bases, 10 bases remained unmatched. CDR3 nucleotides: TGCGCCAGCAGCTTGTCATCTTTAGCGGGGCCTACCGGGGAGCTGTTTTTT. Translation gives CASSLSSLAGPTGELFF.

The rearrangement joins TRBV19 to TRBJ2-3, with 13 nucleotides matching TRBD2. The junction had 9 bases not matched to a gene; V was cut back by 5 bases and J by 7 bases. The CDR3 runs to 16 residues. The germline gives CDR1 LNHDA, CDR2 SQIVND (reference sequence). CDR3 region: CASSARWTSGGYTQYF. The DNA of the CDR3 is TGTGCCAGTAGTGCGCGATGGACTAGCGGGGGATATACGCAGTATTTT.

V is TRBV7-2 and J is TRBJ2-3; 9 bases agree with TRBD2. V gave up 1 base and J gave up 2 bases; unmatched junction bases: 7. Germline CDR1 SGHTA, CDR2 FQGNSA. This CDR3 region has 17 residues. This CDR3 reads CASSLDDAGGATDTQYF. The CDR3 nucleotides read TGTGCCAGCAGCTTAGATGACGCGGGGGGGGCCACAGATACGCAGTATTTT.

The chain's CDR3 is CASSYPDGSSGNTIYF. The CDR3 DNA is TGTGCCAGCAGCTATCCGGACGGGAGCTCTGGAAACACCATATATTTT. V gene TRBV5-5 combines with J gene TRBJ1-3; D ambiguous. This CDR3 spans 16 amino acids. Germline loops: CDR1 SGHKS, CDR2 YYEKEE (reference sequence). Trimming pared 3 bases from V and 0 bases from J, leaving 13 bases between.

The chain employs TRBV2 and TRBJ2-2; TRBD2 aligns across 9 bases. The CDR3 is made up of 15 amino acids. With 6 bases clipped from V and 0 bases from J, the junction kept 2 bases outside the gene matches. Per germline, CDR1 SNHLY and CDR2 FYNNEI. The CDR3 reads CASRPSGANTGELFF. CDR3 sequence (DNA): TGTGCCAGCAGACCTAGCGGGGCGAACACCGGGGAGCTGTTTTTT.

With regard to this clone: The junction departs from germline at one end; a sequencing error may be responsible. The chain has TRBV7-2 and TRBJ1-2; 8 bases match TRBD1. CDR1 and CDR2 from the germline V gene are SGHTA and FQGNSA. This CDR3 is built from 13 residues. Here the CDR3 DNA reads TGTGCCAGCAGCTTGGCCCTGACAGGGGCTGCCGTCTTC. This codes for CASSLALTGAAVF.

In this sample, this clone turned up a few times. The genes are TRBV10-2 and TRBJ1-1, with unresolved D. Trimming removed 6 bases at V and 5 bases at J, with 16 bases between. Per germline, CDR1 WSHSY and CDR2 SAAADI. The CDR3 spans 14 residues. CDR3 region: CASSRGPGRTEAFF. CDR3 in DNA: TGCGCCAGCAGCCGCGGACCGGGGAGGACTGAAGCTTTCTTT.

CDR3 sequence reads: CASSQTSGGAQETQYF. The CDR3 nucleotides are TGTGCCAGCAGTCAGACTAGCGGGGGGGCTCAAGAGACCCAGTACTTC. The chain couples TRBV2 to TRBJ2-5, with 14 bases lining up with TRBD2. This CDR3 is built from 16 residues. Germline V lookup: CDR1 SNHLY, CDR2 FYNNEI. V lost 5 bases, J lost 2 bases, and 4 bases stayed unmatched.

J is TRBJ1-1 and V is TRBV11-2; D perhaps matches TRBD1 (5 bases). Germline V CDR1 and CDR2: SGHAT, FQNNGV. Trimming took 6 bases from V and 4 from J, leaving 6 bases between them. This CDR3 is built from 11 residues. The CDR3 protein is CASRGVTEAFF. The CDR3 nucleotides are TGTGCCAGCAGAGGGGTCACTGAAGCTTTCTTT.

This chain uses TRBV27 with TRBJ2-2, with TRBD1 identical over 9 bases. Germline V lookup: CDR1 MNHEY, CDR2 SMNVEV (reference sequence). Trimming took 1 base from V and 5 from J; bases not matched to a gene: 11. CDR3 length equals 18 residues. Here the CDR3 DNA reads TGTGCCAGCAGTTTATTGATGGGACAGGGATGGATTACCGGGGAGCTGTTTTTT. As protein: CASSLLMGQGWITGELFF.

The rearrangement links TRBV18 to TRBJ1-1; D call uncertain. Germline lookup yields CDR1 KGHSH and CDR2 LQKENI. The CDR3 has 13 residues. With 2 bases removed from V and 3 bases from J, the gap between germline ends came to 7 bases. The CDR3: CASSPGQDTEAFF. CDR3 in DNA: TGTGCCAGCTCACCAGGCCAGGACACTGAAGCTTTCTTT.

The chain combines TRBV6-5 with TRBJ2-7; 7 positions agree with TRBD1. The junction had 10 bases not matched to a gene; V was cut back by 6 bases and J by 2 bases. Germline lookup yields CDR1 MNHEY and CDR2 SVGAGI. This CDR3 comprises 15 residues. CDR3 protein: CASRDLQGWAYEQYF. The CDR3 DNA sequence: TGTGCCAGCAGGGACCTACAGGGGTGGGCCTACGAGCAGTACTTC.

This rearrangement joins TRBV11-3 to TRBJ2-5; 7 bases align to TRBD2. The CDR3 covers 14 residues. J gave up 5 bases and V 1 base, and 4 bases lay outside the gene matches. CDR1 and CDR2 from the germline V gene are SGHNT and YENEEA. The CDR3 region is CASSLGTRQETQYF. The CDR3 DNA sequence: TGTGCCAGCAGCTTAGGGACTAGGCAGGAGACCCAGTACTTC.

This rearrangement joins TRBV5-1 to TRBJ1-1; D gene unclear. This CDR3 has 15 amino acids. Trimming left V 3 bases short and J 8 bases short, with 20 bases between. Germline CDR1 reads SGHRS; CDR2 reads YFSETQ. CDR3 region: CASSSGGGDFREAFF. CDR3 DNA: TGCGCCAGCAGCTCGGGTGGCGGGGATTTTAGGGAAGCTTTCTTT. The variable domain in full, with the rest retrieved from reference TRBV5-1 and TRBJ1-1, is KAGVTQTPRYLIKTRGQQVTLSCSPISGHRSVSWYQQTPGQGLQFLFEYFSETQRNKGNFPGRFSGRQFSNSRSEMNVSTLELGDSALYLCASSSGGGDFREAFFGQGTRLTVV.

The genes are TRBV27 and TRBJ2-7; D unresolved. Germline V gene lookup returns CDR1 MNHEY and CDR2 SMNVEV (reference sequence). Trimming took 4 bases from V and 1 from J, leaving 8 bases between them. The CDR3 sequence is 13 residues long. DNA for the CDR3: TGTGCCAGCAGTTCACTAAATTCCTACGAGCAGTACTTC. This encodes CASSSLNSYEQYF.

The CDR3, as DNA: TGTGCCAGCACGGGGACAGGGGGTACACGGAACACTGAAGCTTTCTTT. This encodes CASTGTGGTRNTEAFF. The gene calls are TRBV18 and TRBJ1-1; TRBD1 aligns across 11 bases. Trimming cost V 8 bases and J 1 base; bases outside gene matches: 9. The CDR3 has 16 amino acids. From germline, CDR1 is KGHSH and CDR2 LQKENI.

To note about this clone: The junction shows a germline mismatch at one end, possibly a read error. V usage is TRBV24-1 and J usage is TRBJ2-2, with TRBD2 identical over 8 bases. The CDR3 extends over 15 amino acids. Germline CDR1 and CDR2: KGHDR and SFDVKD. The CDR3 coding sequence is TGTGCCACCGGTGATAGGCGGGGGGACACCGGGGAGCTGTTTTTT. Its translation is CATGDRRGDTGELFF.